This T cell receptor beta chain appears in the sequencing data of a study of Ad26.COV2.S vaccination and SARS-CoV-2 variants. Study summary: Once, or twice with 56 days between doses, Ad26.COV2.S was given intramuscularly.

CDR1 is SGHRS and CDR2 is YFSETQ in the germline V gene. The V segment lost 0 bases and the J segment 5 bases; nucleotides outside the gene matches: 12. The CDR3 extends over 17 amino acids. Treatment here: over 15 received Ad26.COV2.S at low or high dose, single or two shots; roughly five received placebo; per-sample allocation not given. Specimen acquisition occurred on day 63 following the initial vaccine or placebo injection. SARS-CoV-2 spike from the Wuhan strain was encoded by the vaccine, an Ad26 vector. Study-level results: Once vaccination had occurred, spike-specific CD8+ and CD4+ T cell responses reportedly showed substantial breadth. Higher spike-specific TCR breadth was found in vaccine recipients than in placebo recipients.

Remarks on this clone: Its specificity is not known.

The method was immunoSEQ multiplex PCR; TCRdb's version includes in-frame clones alone and lacks a portion of them. The profile shows 430,000 or so clones, about 88% of them singletons. Sequencing was performed on peripheral blood, taken in a trial of Ad26.COV2.S vaccine versus placebo. The TCR comes from a person aged 18-65 years who received the Ad26.COV2.S COVID-19 vaccine or a placebo. The chain recombines TRBV5-1 with TRBJ2-5; the match to TRBD2 covers 8 bases. The CDR3 loop is CASSLGVAGGARETQYF. CDR3 bases: TGCGCCAGCAGCTTGGGGGTGGCGGGAGGCGCCAGGGAGACCCAGTACTTC.